The 3 T cell receptor beta chains in this list originate from one sample, sequenced in a study of PD-1 blockade in classical Hodgkin lymphoma. Libraries were prepared by immunoSEQ multiplex PCR; TCRdb keeps only in-frame clonotypes and omits some of them. The data contain 20,000 to 30,000 clones, around 80% of them singletons. Relapse after autologous stem cell transplantation occurred in every patient, and brentuximab vedotin exposure varied. The sample was peripheral blood mononuclear cells (PBMCs), taken at baseline. Every receptor here comes from a human donor with classical Hodgkin lymphoma.

V usage is TRBV18 and J usage is TRBJ1-2; TRBD1 agrees at 9 bases. The germline V gene has CDR1 KGHSH and CDR2 LQKENI. This CDR3 spans 13 amino acids. The V gene end was trimmed by 4 bases and the J gene end by 6 bases; junction bases not matched to a gene: 3. CDR3 bases: TGTGCCAGCTCACAGCGGACAGGGGATGGCTACACCTTC. It yields the protein CASSQRTGDGYTF.

The chain joins TRBV7-2 to TRBJ2-5; no firm D call. This CDR3 contains 14 residues. Germline lookup yields CDR1 SGHTA and CDR2 FQGNSA. The ends were cut back, 1 base at V and 5 bases at J, with 11 bases in the middle. CDR3 DNA sequence: TGTGCCAGCAGCTTAGAGATTCAGGAGGAGACCCAGTACTTC. It specifies CASSLEIQEETQYF.

The rearrangement joins TRBV27 to TRBJ1-5, with 8 bases that match TRBD1. There are 15 residues in the CDR3. Trimming at V came to 5 bases and at J to 4 bases, leaving 7 bases not matched to a gene. Looked up from germline, CDR1 is MNHEY and CDR2 is SMNVEV (reference sequence). The CDR3 DNA reads as TGTGCCAGCAGTCTTCAGGGGGCGAGGAATCAGCCCCAGCATTTT. The encoded protein is CASSLQGARNQPQHF.